These 13 T cell receptor beta chains were all obtained from the same sample, sequenced in a study of T cells in Graves' hyperthyroidism and ophthalmopathy. It was RNA transcripts that yielded the amplified TCR beta CDR3 regions. Initially, a first-round RT-PCR of the TCR CDR3 employed the HTBI primer set. In TCRdb, the multiplex PCR reads were re-called with MiXCR into one record per CDR3 protein. The table shows about 200,000 distinct CDR3 sequences, with around 18% occurring only once. The sample comprised blood. These receptors were taken from a man between 40 and 49 years old with Graves' hyperthyroidism.

This clonotype showed up many times. The chain combines TRBV24-1 with TRBJ2-1; a weak D match, TRBD2 (6 bases). This CDR3 comprises 13 residues. CDR1 and CDR2 (germline): KGHDR, SFDVKD. V was shortened by 4 bases and J by 7 bases, with 10 bases between the two germline ends. For the CDR3, the DNA is TGTGCCACCAGTGAAACACTAGCAAATGAGCAGTTCTTC. The encoded protein is CATSETLANEQFF.

The sample holds many counts of this clonotype. The gene calls are TRBV30 and TRBJ1-1; D may be TRBD1 (6 bases). Germline V CDR1 and CDR2: GTSNPN, SVGIG (reference sequence). The CDR3 runs to 14 residues. Trimming cost V 7 bases and J 0 bases, with 15 bases left between them. The CDR3 coding sequence is TGTGCCTTTTACCGGGACATGTTGAACACTGAAGCTTTCTTT. It codes for CAFYRDMLNTEAFF.

The rearrangement links TRBV11-2 to TRBJ2-3; D gene ambiguous. The germline V gene encodes CDR1 SGHAT and CDR2 FQNNGV. Trimming shortened V by 5 bases and J by 2 bases, and 8 bases separated the two germline ends. This CDR3 region has 13 residues. The CDR3 region has the DNA TGTGCCAGCAGCCGCCGTAACACAGATACGCAGTATTTT. Protein sequence: CASSRRNTDTQYF.

This clonotype was seen ten or more times. The chain carries TRBV28 and TRBJ2-7, with TRBD2 identical over 11 bases. Germline CDR1 MDHEN, CDR2 SYDVKM. The CDR3 runs 17 residues. Trimming took 3 bases from V and 2 from J; bases not matched to a gene: 9. CDR3 nucleotides: TGTGCCAGCAGTTTCGAGACTAGCGGGGAACCGCCCTACGAGCAGTACTTC. The encoded protein is CASSFETSGEPPYEQYF.

The chain is built from TRBV7-8 and TRBJ1-5; D is unclear. V lost 3 bases to trimming and J lost 8 bases, with 11 bases between them. CDR3 size: 13 residues. CDR1 and CDR2 (germline): SGHVS, FQNEAQ. CDR3 in amino acids: CASSLDGGEPQHF. CDR3 in DNA: TGTGCCAGCAGCTTGGACGGAGGTGAGCCCCAGCATTTT.

This clonotype was observed a handful of times. The rearrangement links TRBV4-1 to TRBJ2-5; 8 bases agree with TRBD1. In germline, CDR1 is MGHRA, CDR2 YSYEKL. The CDR3 has 15 residues. V gave up 2 bases and J gave up 6 bases; unmatched junction bases: 8. The CDR3 coding sequence is TGCGCCAGCAGCCAAATGGGCAGGGGGCTAAAGACCCAGTACTTC. It translates to CASSQMGRGLKTQYF.

Ten or more counts support this clonotype. The chain combines TRBV2 with TRBJ2-7, with 9 bases that match TRBD2. V trimming: 3 bases; J trimming: 1 base; junction bases outside the gene matches: 10. The CDR3 runs to 17 residues. Looked up from germline, CDR1 is SNHLY and CDR2 is FYNNEI. The CDR3 DNA sequence: TGTGCCAGCAGTGATGAAGGCGGGGGGGTAACATCCTACGAGCAGTACTTC. This codes for CASSDEGGGVTSYEQYF. Supplemented by reference TRBV2 and TRBJ2-7, the full variable domain reads EPEVTQTPSHQVTQMGQEVILRCVPISNHLYFYWYRQILGQKVEFLVSFYNNEISEKSEIFDDQFSVERPDGSNFTLKIRSTKLEDSAMYFCASSDEGGGVTSYEQYFGPGTRLTVT.

The chain couples TRBV7-3 to TRBJ2-7, with 12 positions matching TRBD2. The germline V gene has CDR1 SGHTA and CDR2 FQGTGA. V was clipped by 5 bases and J by 5 bases; unmatched bases: 7. The CDR3 is made up of 15 amino acids. The CDR3 loop reads CASSRLAGVLNEQYF. CDR3 DNA: TGTGCCAGCAGCCGACTAGCGGGGGTCCTGAACGAGCAGTACTTC. The full variable domain, completed using reference TRBV7-3 and TRBJ2-7, is GAGVSQTPSNKVTEKGKYVELRCDPISGHTALYWYRQSLGQGPEFLIYFQGTGAADDSGLPNDRFFAVRPEGSVSTLKIQRTERGDSAVYLCASSRLAGVLNEQYFGPGTRLTVT.

This clonotype showed up just a few times. This rearrangement joins TRBV2 to TRBJ2-7, with 7 bases fitting TRBD1. CDR1 SNHLY and CDR2 FYNNEI come from the germline V gene. J lost 5 bases, V lost 5 bases, and 9 bases had no gene match. This CDR3 contains 14 residues. The CDR3 DNA reads as TGTGCCAGCAGTTTGACAGGGTCCTGGGACGAGCAGTACTTC. Amino acids: CASSLTGSWDEQYF.

Ten or more counts support this clonotype. The chain carries TRBV7-3 and TRBJ2-1; D may be TRBD1 (6 bases). This CDR3 has 13 amino acids. V gave up 1 base and J gave up 8 bases, with 9 bases separating them. CDR1 SGHTA and CDR2 FQGTGA come from the germline V gene. CDR3 sequence: CASSLKGEHEQFF. The CDR3 nucleotides read TGTGCCAGCAGCTTAAAGGGGGAGCATGAGCAGTTCTTC. Full variable domain (outside the CDR3, taken from reference TRBV7-3 and TRBJ2-1): GAGVSQTPSNKVTEKGKYVELRCDPISGHTALYWYRQSLGQGPEFLIYFQGTGAADDSGLPNDRFFAVRPEGSVSTLKIQRTERGDSAVYLCASSLKGEHEQFFGPGTRLTVL.

This clonotype came up many times. The chain couples TRBV5-6 to TRBJ2-7; no clear D gene. Germline V gene sequence: CDR1 SGHDT, CDR2 YYEEEE. CDR3 length: 15 residues. V was pared by 1 base and J by 3 bases, with 14 bases between. CDR3 nucleotides: TGTGCCAGCAGCTTGTTGGAGAACCCCTACTACGAGCAGTACTTC. Translation gives CASSLLENPYYEQYF.

The sample holds many counts of this clonotype. The chain recombines TRBV6-2 or TRBV6-3 with TRBJ2-4; 9 nucleotides line up with TRBD2. This CDR3 comprises 19 residues. J was trimmed by 3 bases and V by 6 bases; bases with no gene match: 18. Germline values: CDR1 MNHEY, CDR2 SVGEGT. The CDR3 sequence: CASSLTHPGTAGGKNIQYF. The CDR3 nucleotides read TGTGCCAGCAGCCTAACACACCCCGGGACAGCGGGAGGCAAAAACATTCAGTACTTC.

This clonotype was observed a handful of times. V gene TRBV4-2 combines with J gene TRBJ2-1; 10 positions agree with TRBD1. Germline trimming cut 2 bases from V and 4 bases from J; bases unmatched to any gene: 5. Germline-derived CDR1 and CDR2 are LGHNA and YNFKEQ. The length of the CDR3 is 16 residues. The CDR3 region has the DNA TGTGCCAGCAGCCAACTTGGACAGGGGGAATACAATGAGCAGTTCTTC. Its translation: CASSQLGQGEYNEQFF.